These T cell receptor beta chains were read from a single sample in a study of Graves' ophthalmopathy and Graves' hyperthyroidism. One entry per CDR3 protein results from TCRdb running MiXCR on the multiplex PCR reads. The sample lists around 1.1 million distinct CDR3 sequences; about two fifths were seen once. Sequenced sample: peripheral blood or thyroid tissue (not recorded which). These receptors were taken from an adult man with Graves' hyperthyroidism. The CDR3 runs from the conserved cysteine through the conserved F or W. Fields, in order: clone size, V gene, CDR3 protein. Only some rows state a clone size, as once, few, many or a class for expanded clones.

clone size: -
V gene: TRBV27
CDR3 protein: CASSYSPGPVGFGYTF

clone size: many
V gene: TRBV12-3/TRBV12-4
CDR3 protein: CASSLTRDSNSPLHF

clone size: many
V gene: TRBV7-9
CDR3 protein: CASSYPERGQYEQYF

clone size: -
V gene: TRBV29-1
CDR3 protein: CSSNGGSETQYF

clone size: many
V gene: TRBV12-3/TRBV12-4
CDR3 protein: CASSSPGQGAVTQYF

clone size: -
V gene: TRBV12-3/TRBV12-4
CDR3 protein: CASSLGSNSSLHF

clone size: -
V gene: TRBV9
CDR3 protein: CASSVSGGGTEKLFF

clone size: many
V gene: TRBV12-3/TRBV12-4
CDR3 protein: CASSWAGARQPQHF

clone size: few
V gene: TRBV19
CDR3 protein: CASSIRGRTYEQYF

clone size: -
V gene: TRBV12-3/TRBV12-4
CDR3 protein: CASSLGREGDEKLFF

clone size: few
V gene: TRBV4-3
CDR3 protein: CASSQWVGITYEQYF

clone size: -
V gene: TRBV4-1
CDR3 protein: CASSQDDRTGAFF

clone size: -
V gene: TRBV7-3
CDR3 protein: CASSQDGRGQPQHF

clone size: -
V gene: TRBV7-2
CDR3 protein: CASRKTGMILRELFF

clone size: few
V gene: TRBV12-3/TRBV12-4
CDR3 protein: CASSLGEGRQSSNQPQHF

clone size: -
V gene: TRBV7-4
CDR3 protein: CASSGTGIMGAYEQYF

clone size: -
V gene: TRBV12-3/TRBV12-4
CDR3 protein: CASSWPGQGPNYGYTF

clone size: many
V gene: TRBV10-3
CDR3 protein: CAISQRQESSYEQYF

clone size: few
V gene: TRBV14
CDR3 protein: CASSQRDKRGANTGELFF

clone size: once
V gene: TRBV15
CDR3 protein: CATSRDILQLQGLNTEAFF

clone size: many
V gene: TRBV7-9
CDR3 protein: CASSFDRGYGEAFF

clone size: -
V gene: TRBV29-1
CDR3 protein: CSVEDQEGRTYNEQFF

clone size: -
V gene: TRBV12-3/TRBV12-4
CDR3 protein: CASRKDRGDTGELFF

clone size: -
V gene: TRBV5-5
CDR3 protein: CASESRGFTEAFF

clone size: -
V gene: TRBV9
CDR3 protein: CASSEGGYQPQYF

clone size: few
V gene: TRBV5-5
CDR3 protein: CASSRDAVRGTQYF

clone size: few
V gene: TRBV12-3/TRBV12-4
CDR3 protein: CASSFFGGLAYEQYF

clone size: many
V gene: TRBV29-1
CDR3 protein: CSVEIESGGYTF

clone size: once
V gene: TRBV14
CDR3 protein: CASSQDLFSRTDTQYF

clone size: -
V gene: TRBV7-2
CDR3 protein: CASSLVGGTYEQCF

clone size: -
V gene: TRBV5-1
CDR3 protein: CASSLSGLGAGEQYF

clone size: many
V gene: TRBV7-9
CDR3 protein: CASSSHPLGYEQYF

clone size: -
V gene: TRBV9
CDR3 protein: CASSTLGQPNEKLFF

clone size: few
V gene: TRBV28
CDR3 protein: CASSAPGVNEKLFF

clone size: few
V gene: TRBV6-5
CDR3 protein: CASSSPAGAVEQYF

clone size: many
V gene: TRBV7-2
CDR3 protein: CASSLASAPGETQYF

clone size: many
V gene: TRBV7-2
CDR3 protein: CASSLGSENRVHTIYF

clone size: many
V gene: TRBV9
CDR3 protein: CASSATGGRDQPQHF

clone size: many
V gene: TRBV20-1
CDR3 protein: CSARSTGGEQYF

clone size: -
V gene: TRBV20-1
CDR3 protein: CSASILGGELETQYF

clone size: -
V gene: TRBV20-1
CDR3 protein: CSAKDAGHYEQYF

clone size: -
V gene: TRBV5-5
CDR3 protein: CASSAQQGAKKLYGYTF

clone size: many
V gene: TRBV5-6
CDR3 protein: CASSLGQGAFEQYF

clone size: many
V gene: TRBV10-3
CDR3 protein: CAISGANTGELFF